This T cell receptor beta chain was sequenced for a study of response to subunit inactivated influenza vaccine. Findings of the study overall: New T cells are recruited in small numbers by each seasonal influenza vaccination, according to the authors' suggestion.

MiXCR was run by TCRdb on the RT-PCR reads, yielding one entry per CDR3 protein. The sample yields 530,000 or so distinct CDR3 sequences, roughly 12% seen once. In the case of this clonotype: Its antigen is undetermined.

Trimming removed 5 bases from V and 1 base from J, with 15 bases in between. This CDR3 is 16 amino acids long. V usage is TRBV12-3 or TRBV12-4 and J usage is TRBJ2-1, with D uncertain. The origin of this receptor is a man aged 50 to 60 who received an inactivated influenza vaccine. The specimen was PBMCs from blood, collected on the day of vaccination. As DNA, the CDR3 is TGTGCCAGCAGTCCTCCTCGAGGCACTTCCTACAATGAGCAGTTCTTC. It translates to CASSPPRGTSYNEQFF.